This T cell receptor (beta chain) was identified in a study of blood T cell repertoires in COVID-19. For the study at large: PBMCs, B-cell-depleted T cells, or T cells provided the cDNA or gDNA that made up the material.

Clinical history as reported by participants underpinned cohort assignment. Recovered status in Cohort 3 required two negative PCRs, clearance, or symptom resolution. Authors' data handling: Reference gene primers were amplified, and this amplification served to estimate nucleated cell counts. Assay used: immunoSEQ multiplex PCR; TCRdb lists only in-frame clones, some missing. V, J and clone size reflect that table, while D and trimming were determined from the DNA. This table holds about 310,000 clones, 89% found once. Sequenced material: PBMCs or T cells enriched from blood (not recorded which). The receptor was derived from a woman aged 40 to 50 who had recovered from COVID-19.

The CDR3 bases are TGTGCCAGCAGTCCCCGGTCTGCCCGGGGGACAGATACGCAGTATTTT. This gives the protein CASSPRSARGTDTQYF. The chain is built from TRBV27 and TRBJ2-3; D perhaps matches TRBD2 (6 bases). The germline V and J ends were trimmed by 5 bases and 3 bases, with 18 bases remaining between them. The germline V gene has CDR1 MNHEY and CDR2 SMNVEV (reference sequence). CDR3 length: 16 residues.